Sequencing of this T cell receptor (beta chain) was carried out in a study of beta chain features in type 1 diabetes (dated by TCRdb to 2017 to 2018). General notes on the study: Mean age, gender distribution, total cell number and subset yield were not different between patients and healthy donors. In the study, recently diagnosed type 1 diabetes patients and matched healthy donors were compared on the TCRB repertoires of their sorted circulating CD4+ T cell subsets. Regulatory and stem cell-like memory subsets were isolated from only 8 patients and roughly 8 healthy donors, whereas naive and central memory subsets came from all 28 donors. Across all samples, 107,917,701 sorted cells were examined, and cell number per subset correlated strongly with RNA yield.

Concerning this clone itself: The antigen it recognizes is unknown. The record has no base qualities; no much larger clone is one base away.

Broad study findings and their caveats: Shorter templates might be favored by PCR, yet because patient and control samples were amplified and corrected together, any such skew would affect both groups equally. Only small numbers of individuals were included in the HLA sub-analyses, which left unresolved whether HLA type had any influence on TCRB rearrangement. Because cDNA was sequenced instead of genomic DNA, highly expressing activated cells could be over-represented, though the groups showed no difference in activation or CD3 levels. Naive, central memory and regulatory TCRB repertoires appeared to be more alike among patients than among healthy donors. In all four CD4+ subsets, TCRB CDR3 length was moderately but significantly shorter in type 1 diabetes patients. At VDJ recombination sites, type 1 diabetes patients had fewer insertions and more deleted nucleotides, which implies abnormalities in thymic rearrangement.

Each donor gave one peripheral blood draw, around 100 mL on average, collected into heparinised tubes. A BD FACSAria II was used to sort naive, central memory, regulatory and stem cell-like memory CD4+ T cells with a panel that included CD45RO, CCR7, CD25, CD127, CD95 and CD27. Purity was above 95% for every sorted population. Right away, PBMCs were isolated by Lymphoprep density gradient centrifugation and were stained directly, with no culture step. Samples were stained and sorted in pairs, with one healthy donor and one patient per experiment, so that batch effects were minimized. From cysteine to phenylalanine, the CDR3 is 17 amino acids long. The retained sequence is limited to the CDR3, 51 bases, with the frame set at the first base. CDR1 and CDR2, per the germline V gene, are MDHEN and SYDVKM. At the junction V is shortened by 5 bases and J by 1 base, with 18 bases in between. The entire amount of isolated RNA was reverse transcribed using the High Capacity cDNA Reverse Transcription Kit, so the sequenced TCRB transcripts were expressed ones. Deep immunoSEQ sequencing was performed on naive, central memory and regulatory T cell samples, with an average of approximately 4 million total reads per sample. Sorted cells were lysed in RLT buffer, and RNA was extracted using DNase-treated RNeasy Micro or Mini kits according to cell number. To prevent cross-contamination, each cell subset was processed individually, whereas patient and healthy donor samples were processed jointly. The immunoSEQ multiplex PCR was used to amplify TCRB sequences from cDNA, yielding 87-bp fragments that span the CDR3 region. Sequencing of the amplicons was done on the Illumina HiSeq platform. Regarding the original processing steps: PCR bias was computationally corrected using synthetic template baselines, reads within Hamming distance 2 were collapsed, and singletons that could not be merged were discarded. Reads were aligned against IMGT so that V, D and J genes, CDR3 length and insertions or deletions at six rearrangement sites could be assigned. Clonotype counts were normalized to sorted cell number within each subset before computing true diversity and Gini coefficients with the tcR R package. The overlap coefficient, calculated on TCRB nucleotide sequences, was used to quantify repertoire sharing. Out-of-frame TCRB sequences from naive cells were analyzed to stand in for the pre-selection repertoire. What TCRdb holds here is the immuneACCESS table cut down to in-frame rearrangements. Part of the clones is not present; checked against another copy, under half of the missing clones reflect an unresolved V gene, and the others are unexplained. The DNA gave D and trimming, while V, J and clone size come from that table. Recorded for this sample are more than 250,000 clones; around 22% of them occurred a single time. The leading ten clones occupy about 0.012% of the sample.

The V gene is TRBV28 and the J gene is TRBJ2-1; D gene: possibly TRBD2, on 6 matching bases. The TCR originated in a woman aged 25 to 39 with type 1 diabetes. Sequencing input: naive CD4+ T cells from blood. This specimen's cell subset or site label, interpreted: true naive CD4+ T cells. The CDR3 has the sequence CASSPPGLPQSYNEQFF. The DNA sequence follows: TGTGCCAGCAGTCCACCCGGACTACCTCAATCCTACAATGAGCAGTTCTTC.